This TCR beta chain stems from a study of blood T cell repertoires in COVID-19. Study context: The study drew acute and convalescent COVID-19 samples from the United States, Italy and Spain.

The data were produced by immunoSEQ multiplex PCR, yet TCRdb's version contains in-frame clones alone and is incomplete. Of about 130,000 clones listed, about 76% are singletons. While infection was still active, Seattle patients were enrolled and then followed longitudinally. The sequenced sample consisted of peripheral blood. This receptor was taken from a woman between 70 and 85 years old with COVID-19, enrolled during active disease.

The CDR3 bases are TGTGCCAGCAGCACCCGGACAGGGGTTGGGGGCACCGGGGAGCTGTTTTTT. Its translation: CASSTRTGVGGTGELFF. The rearrangement joins TRBV3-1 (or the pseudogene TRBV3-2) to TRBJ2-2, with 9 bases matching TRBD1. The germline gives CDR1 LGHDT, CDR2 YNNKEL (reference sequence). The CDR3 length is 17 residues. V gave up 5 bases and J gave up 4 bases; unmatched junction bases: 11.